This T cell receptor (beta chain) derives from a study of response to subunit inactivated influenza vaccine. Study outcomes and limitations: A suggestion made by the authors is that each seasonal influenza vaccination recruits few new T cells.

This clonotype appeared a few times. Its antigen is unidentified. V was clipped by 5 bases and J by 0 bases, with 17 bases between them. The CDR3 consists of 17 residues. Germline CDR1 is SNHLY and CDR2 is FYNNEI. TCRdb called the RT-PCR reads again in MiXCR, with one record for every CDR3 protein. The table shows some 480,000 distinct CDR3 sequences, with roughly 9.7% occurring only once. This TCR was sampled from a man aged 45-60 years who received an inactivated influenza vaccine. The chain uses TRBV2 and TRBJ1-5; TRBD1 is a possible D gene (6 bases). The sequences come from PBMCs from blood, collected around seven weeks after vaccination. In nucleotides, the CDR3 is TGTGCCAGCAGTTTTGGGGGCAGGGGCTATAGCAATCAGCCCCAGCATTTT. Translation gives CASSFGGRGYSNQPQHF.